The 12 T cell receptor beta chains below were found in one sample sequenced in a study of identical twins' blood T cells. Via MiXCR, TCRdb re-called the 5' RACE reads, giving one row per CDR3 protein. The table shows roughly 340,000 distinct CDR3 sequences, with 25% to 35% occurring only once. Material: PBMCs. The receptors originated from a woman aged 18 to 49 in good health.

This clonotype occurred many times. CDR3 amino acids: CASSPGQGTTEAFF. The CDR3 DNA is TGCGCCAGCAGCCCCGGACAGGGGACCACTGAAGCTTTCTTT. This chain connects TRBV5-1 to TRBJ1-1; TRBD1 matches at 9 bases. CDR3 length: 14 residues. Germline V gives CDR1 SGHRS, CDR2 YFSETQ. J lost 4 bases, V lost 4 bases, and 5 bases had no gene match.

The chain combines TRBV7-2 with TRBJ2-1; D gene uncertain. Per the germline V gene, CDR1 is SGHTA and CDR2 is FQGNSA. Trimming took 1 base from V and 10 from J, leaving 14 bases between them. The CDR3 loop spans 14 amino acids. CDR3 protein: CASSLVFGGREQFF. In nucleotides, the CDR3 is TGTGCCAGCAGCTTAGTTTTCGGCGGTAGAGAGCAGTTCTTC.

The V gene is TRBV19, the J gene TRBJ1-1; 8 bases fit TRBD1. CDR1 LNHDA and CDR2 SQIVND come from the germline V gene (reference sequence). The J segment lost 6 bases and the V segment lost 6 bases, leaving 12 bases of the junction unmatched. This CDR3 is built from 15 residues. CDR3 protein: CASRTGVSGSAEAFF. For the CDR3, the DNA is TGTGCCAGTAGGACAGGGGTAAGCGGAAGCGCTGAAGCTTTCTTT. Together with reference TRBV19 and TRBJ1-1, the CDR3 gives the full variable domain: DGGITQSPKYLFRKEGQNVTLSCEQNLNHDAMYWYRQDPGQGLRLIYYSQIVNDFQKGDIAEGYSVSREKKESFPLTVTSAQKNPTAFYLCASRTGVSGSAEAFFGQGTRLTVV.

This clonotype occurred a few times. V usage is TRBV20-1 and J usage is TRBJ1-1; 7 bases line up with TRBD1. The CDR3 consists of 13 residues. V lost 4 bases to trimming and J lost 4 bases; unmatched junction nucleotides: 6. The germline V gene encodes CDR1 DFQATT and CDR2 SNEGSKA (reference sequence). The CDR3 DNA reads TGCAGTGCTAAGGAGGGGGCTTCCACTGAAGCTTTCTTT. As protein: CSAKEGASTEAFF.

The V call is TRBV5-1, the J call TRBJ2-5, with D possibly matching TRBD1 (6 bases). The CDR3 has 16 residues. V was trimmed by 1 base and J by 5 bases, leaving 18 bases between them. Germline CDR1 reads SGHRS; CDR2 reads YFSETQ. The CDR3 DNA follows: TGCGCCAGCAGCTTGCACTGGGACAACTTCGGGGAGACCCAGTACTTC. Protein sequence: CASSLHWDNFGETQYF.

This clonotype was recorded at least ten times. CDR3 sequence reads: CSVEVGGNQPQHF. Here the CDR3 DNA reads TGCAGCGTTGAAGTGGGAGGGAATCAGCCCCAGCATTTT. The chain joins TRBV29-1 to TRBJ1-5; D not certain. This CDR3 has 13 residues. The germline V and J ends were trimmed by 1 base and 4 bases, with 8 bases remaining between them. CDR1 SQVTM and CDR2 ANQGSEA come from the germline V gene.

The chain combines TRBV6-6 with TRBJ2-7; possible D gene TRBD2, 5 bases. Germline V gives CDR1 MNHNY, CDR2 SVGAGI (reference sequence). The ends were cut back, 3 bases at V and 2 bases at J, with 14 bases in the middle. CDR3 length: 15 amino acids. The DNA of the CDR3 is TGTGCCAGCAGTTATTCGGGCGGGCTAGCCTACGAGCAGTACTTC. As protein: CASSYSGGLAYEQYF.

J is TRBJ2-5 and V is TRBV29-1; D is perhaps TRBD1 or TRBD2 (6 bases each). The CDR3 covers 14 residues. V dropped 6 bases and J dropped 1 base, with 15 bases sitting between them. Germline values: CDR1 SQVTM, CDR2 ANQGSEA. The CDR3 bases are TGCAGCGTCGGGGGACATATCTTCCAAGAGACCCAGTACTTC. It specifies CSVGGHIFQETQYF. Together with reference TRBV29-1 and TRBJ2-5, the CDR3 gives the full variable domain: SAVISQKPSRDICQRGTSLTIQCQVDSQVTMMFWYRQQPGQSLTLIATANQGSEATYESGFVIDKFPISRPNLTFSTLTVSNMSPEDSSIYLCSVGGHIFQETQYFGPGTRLLVL.

The CDR3 DNA reads TGCGCCAGCAGTGGGTCGGAGGAAAATGAAAAACTGTTTTTT. Its protein is CASSGSEENEKLFF. The V call is TRBV10-2, the J call TRBJ1-4; D not resolved. V was cut by 4 bases and J by 5 bases, with 11 bases left in between. Germline CDR1 and CDR2: WSHSY and SAAADI. The CDR3 sequence is 14 residues long.

This clonotype was counted a few times. V usage is TRBV20-1 and J usage is TRBJ2-5; TRBD2 matches at 10 bases. The CDR3 runs 16 residues. The J segment lost 5 bases and the V segment lost 0 bases, leaving 9 bases of the junction unmatched. The germline V gene encodes CDR1 DFQATT and CDR2 SNEGSKA (reference sequence). DNA for the CDR3: TGCAGTGCTAGAGATCCGGAGCGGGAGGGTTGGGAGACCCAGTACTTC. Protein sequence: CSARDPEREGWETQYF.

This clonotype was seen at least ten times. The chain recombines TRBV20-1 with TRBJ2-1, with TRBD2 matching over 9 bases. The junction had 6 bases not matched to a gene; V was cut back by 3 bases and J by 6 bases. The CDR3 consists of 14 residues. Germline CDR1 reads DFQATT; CDR2 reads SNEGSKA (reference sequence). The CDR3 loop is CSASKAGGSNEQFF. DNA of the CDR3: TGCAGTGCTAGTAAAGCGGGAGGTAGCAATGAGCAGTTCTTC.

This clonotype was counted between two and nine times. The V call is TRBV12-5, the J call TRBJ1-2; 8 bases match TRBD1. CDR3 size: 17 residues. Germline V lookup: CDR1 LGHNT, CDR2 FRNRAP. The V gene end was trimmed by 0 bases and the J gene end by 3 bases; junction bases not matched to a gene: 9. The CDR3 sequence is CASGLVPLQTGDYGYTF. The CDR3 DNA reads as TGTGCTAGTGGTTTGGTACCCCTACAGACAGGGGACTATGGCTACACCTTC.